The rows below give T cell receptor beta chains drawn from one sample of a study of blood T cell repertoires in COVID-19. Assay used: immunoSEQ multiplex PCR; TCRdb lists only in-frame clones, some missing. The sample has 200,000 or so clones; approximately 84% are singletons. Source material: peripheral blood. These receptors originate from a woman aged 60-70 years with acute or convalescent COVID-19. Each CDR3 is given with its conserved first and last residue. The order of the fields is CDR3 protein, CDR3 DNA, clone size, CDR3 length, J gene, D gene, V gene. The D gene is left open where the match is weak. Clone size is shown for a subset of rows, as once, few, many or a class of expanded clone.

CDR3 protein: CASNTGTNNSPLHF; CDR3 DNA: TGTGCCAGCAATACTGGGACAAATAATTCACCCCTCCACTTT; clone size: .; CDR3 length: 14; J gene: TRBJ1-6; D gene: .; V gene: TRBV2
CDR3 protein: CAIRASGSTDTQYF; CDR3 DNA: TGTGCCATCAGGGCTAGCGGTAGCACAGATACGCAGTATTTT; clone size: .; CDR3 length: 14; J gene: TRBJ2-3; D gene: TRBD2; V gene: TRBV10-3
CDR3 protein: CASSNRQGAGETQYF; CDR3 DNA: TGTGCCAGCAGCAACCGACAGGGGGCAGGGGAGACCCAGTACTTC; clone size: .; CDR3 length: 15; J gene: TRBJ2-5; D gene: TRBD1; V gene: TRBV9
CDR3 protein: CASSLGTGQFF; CDR3 DNA: TGTGCCAGCAGTTTGGGAACAGGGCAGTTCTTC; clone size: .; CDR3 length: 11; J gene: TRBJ2-1; D gene: .; V gene: TRBV12-3/TRBV12-4
CDR3 protein: CASSLGGQGLLNSPLHF; CDR3 DNA: TGTGCCAGCAGCTTAGGAGGACAGGGGCTCCTAAATTCACCCCTCCACTTT; clone size: .; CDR3 length: 17; J gene: TRBJ1-6; D gene: TRBD1; V gene: TRBV11-2
CDR3 protein: CASSQARGQNTEAFF; CDR3 DNA: TGTGCCAGCAGCCAAGCCCGGGGACAGAACACTGAAGCTTTCTTT; clone size: .; CDR3 length: 15; J gene: TRBJ1-1; D gene: .; V gene: TRBV3-1/TRBV3-2
CDR3 protein: CASSWGHRESEAFF; CDR3 DNA: TGTGCCAGCAGCTGGGGACACCGTGAAAGTGAAGCTTTCTTT; clone size: .; CDR3 length: 14; J gene: TRBJ1-1; D gene: .; V gene: TRBV5-4
CDR3 protein: CASSQNGPSGEQYF; CDR3 DNA: TGTGCCAGCAGCCAAAATGGGCCTAGCGGCGAGCAGTACTTC; clone size: few; CDR3 length: 14; J gene: TRBJ2-7; D gene: TRBD2; V gene: TRBV3-1/TRBV3-2
CDR3 protein: CASSPMVQPQTPLHF; CDR3 DNA: TGTGCCAGCAGTCCTATGGTACAGCCGCAGACACCCCTCCACTTT; clone size: .; CDR3 length: 15; J gene: TRBJ1-6; D gene: .; V gene: TRBV6-5
CDR3 protein: CASSLEGTGIHEQYF; CDR3 DNA: TGTGCCAGCAGCTTGGAAGGGACAGGGATCCACGAGCAGTACTTC; clone size: .; CDR3 length: 15; J gene: TRBJ2-7; D gene: TRBD1; V gene: TRBV5-5
CDR3 protein: CASSPRQGGELFF; CDR3 DNA: TGTGCCAGCAGCCCGAGACAGGGAGGGGAGCTGTTTTTT; clone size: .; CDR3 length: 13; J gene: TRBJ2-2; D gene: TRBD1; V gene: TRBV9
CDR3 protein: CATGDRVDEKLFF; CDR3 DNA: TGTGCCACTGGGGACAGGGTTGATGAAAAACTGTTTTTT; clone size: .; CDR3 length: 13; J gene: TRBJ1-4; D gene: TRBD1; V gene: TRBV19
CDR3 protein: CSASALAGGSYNEQFF; CDR3 DNA: TGCAGTGCTAGTGCACTAGCGGGGGGTTCCTACAATGAGCAGTTCTTC; clone size: .; CDR3 length: 16; J gene: TRBJ2-1; D gene: TRBD2; V gene: TRBV20-1
CDR3 protein: CASSLAQQGTEAFF; CDR3 DNA: TGTGCCAGCAGCTTAGCACAACAGGGGACTGAAGCTTTCTTT; clone size: once; CDR3 length: 14; J gene: TRBJ1-1; D gene: TRBD1; V gene: TRBV7-9
CDR3 protein: CASSSPQGAYNSPLHF; CDR3 DNA: TGTGCCAGCAGCTCTCCCCAGGGCGCCTATAATTCACCCCTCCACTTT; clone size: .; CDR3 length: 16; J gene: TRBJ1-6; D gene: .; V gene: TRBV11-2
CDR3 protein: CATSEDRGGLGYTF; CDR3 DNA: TGTGCCACCAGCGAAGACAGGGGAGGGCTGGGCTACACCTTC; clone size: .; CDR3 length: 14; J gene: TRBJ1-2; D gene: TRBD1; V gene: TRBV15
CDR3 protein: CATIPMGQGGVETQYF; CDR3 DNA: TGTGCCACCATCCCAATGGGACAGGGAGGGGTAGAGACCCAGTACTTC; clone size: .; CDR3 length: 16; J gene: TRBJ2-5; D gene: TRBD1; V gene: TRBV6-6
CDR3 protein: CASSLGIENTEAFF; CDR3 DNA: TGTGCCAGCAGCTTAGGAATAGAGAACACTGAAGCTTTCTTT; clone size: .; CDR3 length: 14; J gene: TRBJ1-1; D gene: .; V gene: TRBV7-8
CDR3 protein: CSVATGIFTDTQYF; CDR3 DNA: TGCAGCGTAGCGACAGGGATCTTCACAGATACGCAGTATTTT; clone size: .; CDR3 length: 14; J gene: TRBJ2-3; D gene: TRBD1; V gene: TRBV29-1
CDR3 protein: CASSKGKTGRENTEAFF; CDR3 DNA: TGTGCCAGCAGTAAAGGAAAGACAGGGCGAGAGAACACTGAAGCTTTCTTT; clone size: .; CDR3 length: 17; J gene: TRBJ1-1; D gene: TRBD1; V gene: TRBV6-1
CDR3 protein: CASSQGSARRTNEKLFF; CDR3 DNA: TGCGCCAGCAGCCAAGGGTCGGCTCGGCGGACTAATGAAAAACTGTTTTTT; clone size: .; CDR3 length: 17; J gene: TRBJ1-4; D gene: .; V gene: TRBV4-1
CDR3 protein: CSAGQGPSAQHF; CDR3 DNA: TGCAGCGCCGGACAGGGACCTTCGGCCCAGCATTTT; clone size: .; CDR3 length: 12; J gene: TRBJ1-5; D gene: TRBD1; V gene: TRBV29-1
CDR3 protein: CASSQEPGVRSPLHF; CDR3 DNA: TGCGCCAGCAGCCAAGAGCCAGGGGTGAGGTCACCCCTCCACTTT; clone size: .; CDR3 length: 15; J gene: TRBJ1-6; D gene: .; V gene: TRBV4-3
CDR3 protein: CAWMLGASDTEAFF; CDR3 DNA: TGTGCCTGGATGTTAGGGGCGTCGGACACTGAAGCTTTCTTT; clone size: once; CDR3 length: 14; J gene: TRBJ1-1; D gene: .; V gene: TRBV30
CDR3 protein: CASSYPETGSGYTF; CDR3 DNA: TGTGCCAGCAGTTACCCTGAAACAGGGTCTGGCTACACCTTC; clone size: .; CDR3 length: 14; J gene: TRBJ1-2; D gene: .; V gene: TRBV6-6
CDR3 protein: CASSPSGQTYEQYF; CDR3 DNA: TGTGCCAGCAGCCCGTCCGGACAGACCTACGAGCAGTACTTC; clone size: .; CDR3 length: 14; J gene: TRBJ2-7; D gene: .; V gene: TRBV7-9
CDR3 protein: CASTGLSTDTQYF; CDR3 DNA: TGTGCCAGTACAGGGCTCAGCACAGATACGCAGTATTTT; clone size: once; CDR3 length: 13; J gene: TRBJ2-3; D gene: .; V gene: TRBV3-1/TRBV3-2
CDR3 protein: CASSPTGSRTEAFF; CDR3 DNA: TGCGCCAGCAGCCCTACAGGGAGTCGGACTGAAGCTTTCTTT; clone size: .; CDR3 length: 14; J gene: TRBJ1-1; D gene: .; V gene: TRBV5-1
CDR3 protein: CASSLQVDYGYTF; CDR3 DNA: TGCGCCAGCAGCTTACAGGTGGACTATGGCTACACCTTC; clone size: .; CDR3 length: 13; J gene: TRBJ1-2; D gene: .; V gene: TRBV5-1
CDR3 protein: CASSPPGFLYGYTF; CDR3 DNA: TGTGCCAGCAGTCCCCCCGGGTTCCTCTATGGCTACACCTTC; clone size: .; CDR3 length: 14; J gene: TRBJ1-2; D gene: .; V gene: TRBV6-6
CDR3 protein: CASKPTFPGLGQPQHF; CDR3 DNA: TGTGCCAGTAAACCTACTTTCCCAGGGTTAGGTCAGCCCCAGCATTTT; clone size: .; CDR3 length: 16; J gene: TRBJ1-5; D gene: .; V gene: TRBV19
CDR3 protein: CASSLLGQYQETQYF; CDR3 DNA: TGTGCCAGCAGCTTACTAGGACAGTACCAAGAGACCCAGTACTTC; clone size: .; CDR3 length: 15; J gene: TRBJ2-5; D gene: .; V gene: TRBV7-6